This T cell receptor (beta chain) was sequenced for a study of siplizumab effects on memory and regulatory T cells. Overall study results and limits: Naive T cells apparently outstripped memory cells in diversity and seemed major alloresponse contributors.

For this clone: No antigen is known for it.

The repertoire was sequenced with immunoSEQ multiplex PCR; TCRdb's copy has only in-frame clones and lacks some. The repertoire has approximately 100,000 clones, 90% to 95% of them found once; the top ten carry around 0.16%. The germline CDR1 and CDR2 sequences are LNHDA and SQIVND (reference sequence). J was trimmed by 8 bases and V by 1 base; bases with no gene match: 5. The CDR3 is made up of 14 amino acids. The sequence was collected from a human donor in good health. The sample comprised non-Treg CD4+ T cells sorted from blood. This chain uses TRBV19 with TRBJ1-2; the match to TRBD1 covers 9 bases. The CDR3 spells CASSIAGQGGGYTF. The CDR3 DNA sequence: TGTGCCAGTAGTATAGCGGGACAGGGAGGAGGCTACACCTTC.